Sequencing of this T cell receptor (beta chain) was carried out in a study of cytomegalovirus exposure and HLA in healthy donors. Broader study findings: The classifier, whose performance was assessed in both the original and validation cohorts, reportedly diagnosed cytomegalovirus status with high specificity and sensitivity.

A word on this clone: Its antigen is unknown.

Primers included in the PCR were 60 Vbeta and 13 Jbeta primers. TCRdb keeps only in-frame clones here, not all; method: immunoSEQ multiplex PCR. In the table there are approximately 190,000 clones, more than 65% of which are singletons. The source material was PBMCs. The sequence was collected from a woman aged 25 to 45 in good health and CMV-seropositive.

This CDR3 is CASSPLGSLALGTQQYF. In DNA form, the CDR3 reads TGTGCCAGCAGTCCCTTAGGGTCACTAGCCCTCGGTACGCAACAGTACTTC. The chain combines TRBV28 with TRBJ2-7; D is perhaps TRBD2 (6 bases). Looked up from germline, CDR1 is MDHEN and CDR2 is SYDVKM. CDR3 size: 17 residues. Trimming took 5 bases from V and 10 from J, leaving 30 bases between them.